These 27 T cell receptor beta chains were all obtained from the same sample, sequenced in a study of blood T cell repertoires in COVID-19. Generated by immunoSEQ multiplex PCR, the TCRdb table keeps only in-frame clones and is missing some. Of 120,000 or so clones listed, 86% are singletons. The source material was peripheral blood. The receptors were gathered from a man between 65 and 79 years old who had recovered from COVID-19.

The chain has TRBV29-1 and TRBJ2-7, with D possibly TRBD1 on 6 matching bases. From germline, CDR1 is SQVTM and CDR2 ANQGSEA. Trimming stripped 3 bases from V and 3 bases from J, with 18 bases between. The CDR3 length is 15 residues. In DNA form, the CDR3 reads TGCAGCGTTGAGGCGGTTCCCGGGACAAGCTACGAGCAGTACTTC. Translation: CSVEAVPGTSYEQYF.

V is TRBV7-8 and J is TRBJ2-7; TRBD2 matches at 9 bases. This CDR3 has 18 amino acids. Germline V CDR1 and CDR2: SGHVS, FQNEAQ. Trimming took 2 bases from V and 0 from J; bases not matched to a gene: 11. CDR3 protein: CASSLQVSGGANSYEQYF. For the CDR3, the DNA is TGTGCCAGCAGCTTACAGGTTAGCGGGGGAGCGAACTCCTACGAGCAGTACTTC.

This chain joins TRBV15 and TRBJ1-1, with D possibly TRBD1 on 5 matching bases. Germline V lookup: CDR1 LNHNV, CDR2 YYDKDF (reference sequence). The V and J ends lost 0 bases and 0 bases respectively, with 17 bases between them. The CDR3 spans 18 residues. The CDR3 reads CATSRDPREVGMNTEAFF. Here the CDR3 DNA reads TGTGCCACCAGCAGAGATCCCAGGGAGGTTGGCATGAACACTGAAGCTTTCTTT.

This chain connects TRBV10-3 to TRBJ2-7, with D unclear. This CDR3 has 14 residues. Germline CDR1 and CDR2: ENHRY and SYGVKD. V was trimmed by 7 bases and J by 6 bases, leaving 19 bases between them. DNA of the CDR3: TGTGCCATCAAGGTTAGCTTGCCCGCCCCCGAGCAGTACTTC. This gives the protein CAIKVSLPAPEQYF.

V gene TRBV14 combines with J gene TRBJ2-5; possibly TRBD2 for D (5 bases). The germline CDR1 and CDR2 sequences are SGHDN and FVKESK. V lost 1 base and J lost 3, with 15 bases in between. The CDR3 totals 16 residues. The CDR3 DNA sequence: TGTGCCAGCAGCCAAGCTCTAGCAAGGTGGGAAGAGACCCAGTACTTC. It translates to CASSQALARWEETQYF.

The rearrangement uses TRBV6-5 and TRBJ1-2; no firm D call. The V gene lost 7 bases and the J gene lost 0 bases, with 6 bases spanning the gap. In germline, CDR1 is MNHEY, CDR2 SVGAGI. The CDR3 sequence is 12 residues long. CDR3 amino acids: CASNPSNYGYTF. CDR3 coding DNA: TGTGCCAGCAATCCCTCTAACTATGGCTACACCTTC.

The chain combines TRBV29-1 with TRBJ2-5; the match to TRBD2 covers 11 bases. Unmatched junction bases numbered 5, after V lost 1 base and J lost 4 bases. This CDR3 comprises 15 residues. Germline-derived CDR1 and CDR2 are SQVTM and ANQGSEA. CDR3 amino acids: CSVEGTSGRRETQYF. Here the CDR3 DNA reads TGCAGCGTTGAAGGAACTAGCGGGAGACGAGAGACCCAGTACTTC.

The chain couples TRBV11-2 to TRBJ2-4, with D possibly being TRBD2 (5 bases). V was pared by 0 bases and J by 4 bases, with 19 bases between. In germline, CDR1 is SGHAT, CDR2 FQNNGV. This CDR3 has 18 amino acids. CDR3 loop: CASSLDQGGLRVKNIQYF. As DNA, the CDR3 is TGTGCCAGCAGCTTAGATCAAGGCGGGCTGAGGGTTAAAAACATTCAGTACTTC.

The rearrangement uses TRBV7-9 and TRBJ1-1, with unresolved D. The CDR3 loop spans 12 amino acids. Germline lookup yields CDR1 SEHNR and CDR2 FQNEAQ (reference sequence). The V and J ends lost 2 bases and 12 bases respectively, with 13 bases between them. CDR3 in DNA: TGTGCCAGCAGCTTAATCGGAGTCAGCCCTTTCTTT. Translated, it gives CASSLIGVSPFF.

This clone appeared a few times. V gene TRBV7-9 combines with J gene TRBJ2-1; 7 bases align to TRBD1. With V trimmed by 8 bases and J by 3 bases, 10 bases remained unmatched. The CDR3 covers 15 residues. Germline-derived CDR1 and CDR2 are SEHNR and FQNEAQ (reference sequence). CDR3 sequence reads: CASGAHRTGYNEQFF. The CDR3 nucleotides read TGTGCCAGCGGGGCTCACAGGACAGGCTACAATGAGCAGTTCTTC.

The V call is TRBV4-3, the J call TRBJ2-1; D gene uncertain. Germline CDR1 LGHNA, CDR2 YSLEER. V lost 1 base to trimming and J lost 0 bases, with 16 bases between them. CDR3 length: 18 amino acids. In DNA form, the CDR3 reads TGCGCCAGCAGCCAAGCCCTTGCTGCTGAGAGCTCCTACAATGAGCAGTTCTTC. Translation gives CASSQALAAESSYNEQFF.

This clone was observed a single time. The chain joins TRBV18 to TRBJ2-3; tentatively, D is TRBD1 (5 bases). Looked up from germline, CDR1 is KGHSH and CDR2 is LQKENI. There are 15 residues in the CDR3. The germline V and J ends were trimmed by 4 bases and 1 base, with 12 bases remaining between them. The CDR3 reads CASSQGFDGTDTQYF. In nucleotides, the CDR3 is TGTGCCAGCTCACAGGGGTTCGATGGCACAGATACGCAGTATTTT.

The genes are TRBV28 and TRBJ2-4; a weak D match, TRBD1 (6 bases). CDR1 is MDHEN, CDR2 SYDVKM, per germline. The CDR3 length is 16 residues. Trimming stripped 3 bases from V and 1 base from J, with 13 bases between. The DNA for the CDR3 is TGTGCCAGCAGTTTTAGGGTGCAGGGGGCCAAAAACATTCAGTACTTC. This encodes CASSFRVQGAKNIQYF.

This chain uses TRBV6-5 with TRBJ1-2, with D unclear. The CDR3 covers 13 residues. V gave up 6 bases and J gave up 4 bases, with 12 bases separating them. CDR1 is MNHEY, CDR2 SVGAGI, per germline. CDR3 coding DNA: TGTGCCAGCAGCGACCCGGACTCCTATGGCTACACCTTC. Protein sequence: CASSDPDSYGYTF.

This chain links TRBV7-2 with TRBJ1-5; D is unresolved. The germline gives CDR1 SGHTA, CDR2 FQGNSA. The CDR3 is made up of 15 amino acids. The V end lost 5 bases, the J end lost 0 bases, and 11 bases lay between the germline ends. The CDR3 DNA reads TGTGCCAGCAGCCCCTGGGCCAGTAGCAATCAGCCCCAGCATTTT. Protein sequence: CASSPWASSNQPQHF.

This clone was observed a single time. The chain joins TRBV5-4 to TRBJ1-4; 8 bases agree with TRBD1. The CDR3 totals 15 residues. The germline V gene encodes CDR1 SGHNT and CDR2 YYREEE (reference sequence). The ends lost 0 bases at V and 4 bases at J; junction bases unmatched: 2. The CDR3 DNA is TGTGCCAGCAGCTTGGGGGGACAGGATAATGAAAAACTGTTTTTT. This gives the protein CASSLGGQDNEKLFF.

The V gene is TRBV9, the J gene TRBJ2-3; 9 bases map to TRBD2. The CDR3 has 17 amino acids. The V and J ends lost 3 bases and 0 bases, in that order; junction bases with no gene match: 8. The germline V gene has CDR1 SGDLS and CDR2 YYNGEE. The CDR3 loop reads CASSAVLSGGSTDTQYF. CDR3 sequence (DNA): TGTGCCAGCAGCGCAGTCCTTAGCGGGGGAAGCACAGATACGCAGTATTTT.

The chain combines TRBV11-3 with TRBJ1-1; D uncertain. Germline CDR1 reads SGHNT; CDR2 reads YENEEA. CDR3 length equals 13 residues. Trimming stripped 4 bases from V and 5 bases from J, with 11 bases between. CDR3 sequence reads: CASSSSGSTEAFF. The CDR3 coding sequence is TGTGCCAGCAGCTCCTCCGGGTCGACTGAAGCTTTCTTT.

This chain links TRBV4-3 with TRBJ1-4, with D tentatively TRBD1 (5 bases). V was pared by 4 bases and J by 1 base, with 13 bases between. CDR3 size: 16 residues. Germline V gene sequence: CDR1 LGHNA, CDR2 YSLEER. The CDR3 sequence is CASSPRDGGTNEKLFF. The CDR3 coding sequence is TGCGCCAGCAGCCCCCGGGACGGGGGAACTAATGAAAAACTGTTTTTT.

There are a few counts of this clone. The chain joins TRBV7-2 to TRBJ1-3; D ambiguous. CDR1 and CDR2 from the germline V gene are SGHTA and FQGNSA. Trimming cost V 1 base and J 9 bases, with 7 bases left between them. This CDR3 comprises 12 residues. CDR3 loop: CASSLVGVTIYF. The CDR3 nucleotides read TGTGCCAGCAGCTTAGTCGGGGTCACCATATATTTT.

The rearrangement links TRBV4-3 to TRBJ2-7; no clear D gene. Trimming pared 1 base from V and 9 bases from J, leaving 13 bases between. Germline V lookup: CDR1 LGHNA, CDR2 YSLEER. The CDR3 loop spans 13 amino acids. CDR3: CASSQAGSLGQYF. The CDR3 DNA is TGCGCCAGCAGCCAAGCGGGTAGCCTAGGGCAGTACTTC.

V is TRBV30 and J is TRBJ1-3; D not resolved. Trimming removed 7 bases from V and 1 base from J, with 11 bases in between. This CDR3 has 13 residues. Germline CDR1 and CDR2: GTSNPN and SVGIG (reference sequence). Written as DNA, the CDR3 is TGTGCCTCCCCAAAAACTTCTGGAAACACCATATATTTT. Amino acids: CASPKTSGNTIYF.

The chain recombines TRBV7-2 with TRBJ2-2; 7 bases line up with TRBD1. J was trimmed by 6 bases and V by 1 base; bases with no gene match: 2. The CDR3 length is 14 residues. Germline assignment: CDR1 SGHTA and CDR2 FQGNSA. The CDR3 nucleotides read TGTGCCAGCAGCTTAGTGACAGGGCCCGGGGAGCTGTTTTTT. Its translation is CASSLVTGPGELFF.

The chain has TRBV2 and TRBJ1-2; no clear D gene. With 6 bases removed from V and 2 bases from J, the gap between germline ends came to 13 bases. This CDR3 is 14 amino acids long. Germline V lookup: CDR1 SNHLY, CDR2 FYNNEI. The CDR3 DNA reads TGTGCCAGCAGGGAATTCACAGTGAACTATGGCTACACCTTC. This codes for CASREFTVNYGYTF.

CDR3: CASSYSGTGNYGYTF. CDR3 nucleotides: TGTGCCAGCAGTTACTCAGGGACAGGAAACTATGGCTACACCTTC. The chain links TRBV6-5 to TRBJ1-2, with 8 bases matching TRBD1. The germline V gene encodes CDR1 MNHEY and CDR2 SVGAGI. The CDR3 has 15 residues. Unmatched junction bases numbered 2, after V lost 0 bases and J lost 2 bases.

This clone was recorded only once. The genes are TRBV5-6 and TRBJ1-2; possibly TRBD1 for D (5 bases). V was pared by 4 bases and J by 8 bases, with 27 bases between. The germline V gene encodes CDR1 SGHDT and CDR2 YYEEEE. CDR3 length: 17 residues. The CDR3 loop is CASSPVIQRGQRPGYTF. CDR3 DNA: TGTGCCAGCAGCCCCGTAATTCAAAGGGGCCAAAGGCCCGGCTACACCTTC.

The chain has TRBV4-3 and TRBJ1-2; 8 positions match TRBD1. Trimming cost V 5 bases and J 0 bases; bases outside gene matches: 5. Germline V gene sequence: CDR1 LGHNA, CDR2 YSLEER. The CDR3 has 15 amino acids. CDR3 sequence: CASSKKQGANYGYTF. Written as DNA, the CDR3 is TGCGCCAGCAGCAAAAAACAGGGGGCTAACTATGGCTACACCTTC.